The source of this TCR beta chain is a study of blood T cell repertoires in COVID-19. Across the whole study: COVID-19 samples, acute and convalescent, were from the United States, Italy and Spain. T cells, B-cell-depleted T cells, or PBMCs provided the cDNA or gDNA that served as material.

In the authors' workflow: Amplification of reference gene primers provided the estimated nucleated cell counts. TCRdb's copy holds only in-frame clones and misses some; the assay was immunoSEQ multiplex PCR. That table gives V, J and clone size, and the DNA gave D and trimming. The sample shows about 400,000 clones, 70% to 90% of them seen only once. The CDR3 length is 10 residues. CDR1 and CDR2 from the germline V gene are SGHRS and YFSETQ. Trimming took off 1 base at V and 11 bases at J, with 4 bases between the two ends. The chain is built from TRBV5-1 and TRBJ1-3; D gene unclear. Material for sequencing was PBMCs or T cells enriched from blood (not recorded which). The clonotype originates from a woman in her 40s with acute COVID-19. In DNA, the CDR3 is TGCGCCAGCAGCTTGACGGCCATATATTTT. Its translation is CASSLTAIYF.